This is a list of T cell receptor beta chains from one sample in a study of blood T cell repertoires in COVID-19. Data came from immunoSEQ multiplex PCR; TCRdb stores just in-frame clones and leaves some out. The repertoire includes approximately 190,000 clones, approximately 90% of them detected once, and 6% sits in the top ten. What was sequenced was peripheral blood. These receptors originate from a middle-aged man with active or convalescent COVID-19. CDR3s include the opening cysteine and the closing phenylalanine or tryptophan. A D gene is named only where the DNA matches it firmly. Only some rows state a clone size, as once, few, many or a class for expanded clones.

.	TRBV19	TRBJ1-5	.	CATQGHSNQPQHF	TGTGCCACACAGGGACATAGCAATCAGCCCCAGCATTTT
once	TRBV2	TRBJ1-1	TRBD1	CASRDRQGENTEAFF	TGTGCCAGCAGGGATCGACAGGGAGAAAACACTGAAGCTTTCTTT
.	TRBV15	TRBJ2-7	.	CATSRDLAGVDEQYF	TGTGCCACCAGCAGAGATCTGGCAGGGGTGGACGAGCAGTACTTC
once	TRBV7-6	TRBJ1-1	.	CASSSQGLTGTEAFF	TGTGCCAGCAGCTCTCAAGGACTCACGGGCACTGAAGCTTTCTTT
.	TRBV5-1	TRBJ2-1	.	CASSYTPTSLNEQFF	TGCGCCAGCAGCTATACGCCGACTAGTTTAAATGAGCAGTTCTTC
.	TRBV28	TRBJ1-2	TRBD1	CASSWDRADYTF	TGTGCCAGCAGTTGGGACAGGGCGGACTACACCTTC
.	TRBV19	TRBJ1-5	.	CASTADSLNQPQHF	TGTGCCAGTACCGCGGACAGCCTAAATCAGCCCCAGCATTTT
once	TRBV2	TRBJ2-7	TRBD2	CASRGGLSYEQYF	TGTGCCAGCCGGGGGGGACTCTCCTACGAGCAGTACTTC
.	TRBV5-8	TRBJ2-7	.	CASSLGPPQVPYEQYF	TGTGCCAGCAGCTTGGGTCCCCCCCAGGTCCCCTACGAGCAGTACTTC
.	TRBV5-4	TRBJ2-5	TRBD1	CASSRTGGMRETQYF	TGTGCCAGCAGCCGGACAGGGGGCATGAGGGAGACCCAGTACTTC
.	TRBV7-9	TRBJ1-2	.	CASSSTRQDLANYGYTF	TGTGCCAGCAGCTCGACTCGACAGGACCTAGCTAACTATGGCTACACCTTC
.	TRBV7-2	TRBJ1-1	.	CASSLFGGGGEAFF	TGTGCCAGCAGCTTATTTGGCGGGGGCGGTGAAGCTTTCTTT
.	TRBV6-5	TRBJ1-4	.	CASSLDNANEKLFF	TGTGCCAGCAGTTTGGACAACGCTAATGAAAAACTGTTTTTT
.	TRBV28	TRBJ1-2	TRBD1	CASSLQGGGYTF	TGTGCCAGCAGTTTACAGGGGGGTGGCTACACCTTC
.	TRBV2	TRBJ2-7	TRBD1	CASSRDRDYEQYF	TGTGCCAGCAGCCGGGACAGAGACTACGAGCAGTACTTC
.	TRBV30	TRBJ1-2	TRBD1	CAWSVDRESGYTF	TGTGCCTGGAGTGTGGACAGGGAGAGTGGCTACACCTTC
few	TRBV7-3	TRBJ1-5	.	CASSAAGGQPQHF	TGTGCCAGCTCCGCGGCTGGGGGGCAGCCCCAGCATTTT